The 8 T cell receptor beta chains given below trace back to one sample, sequenced in a study of cytomegalovirus exposure and HLA in healthy donors. TCRdb keeps only in-frame clones here, not all; method: immunoSEQ multiplex PCR. The sample carries roughly 150,000 clones, about 89% recorded once. Material: PBMCs. Source of these receptors: a man aged 18 to 30 in good health and CMV-seronegative.

The chain joins TRBV5-1 to TRBJ1-1, with D perhaps matching TRBD1 (5 bases). Trimming pared 7 bases from V and 1 base from J, leaving 11 bases between. The germline CDR1 and CDR2 sequences are SGHRS and YFSETQ. The length of the CDR3 is 13 residues. The CDR3 here is CASRFQGNTEAFF. The CDR3 DNA reads as TGCGCCAGCCGATTCCAGGGGAACACTGAAGCTTTCTTT.

The chain is built from TRBV5-1 and TRBJ2-2; the match to TRBD1 covers 8 bases. Germline CDR1 and CDR2: SGHRS and YFSETQ. With V trimmed by 7 bases and J by 0 bases, 2 bases remained unmatched. The CDR3 extends over 14 amino acids. The CDR3 bases are TGCGCCAGCCTCAGGGGGCCGAACACCGGGGAGCTGTTTTTT. Protein: CASLRGPNTGELFF.

The V and J genes are TRBV7-8 and TRBJ2-1, with a tentative D call TRBD1 (6 bases). The CDR3 totals 15 residues. The V and J ends lost 5 bases and 5 bases respectively, with 16 bases between them. CDR1 is SGHVS and CDR2 is FQNEAQ in the germline V gene. The CDR3 DNA sequence: TGTGCCAGCAGCCAATGGACAGACCTACACAATGAGCAGTTCTTC. It is translated as CASSQWTDLHNEQFF.

The CDR3 DNA reads TGCGCCAGCCTACGCGGGACAGAAGGCGGGGAGCTGTTTTTT. It encodes CASLRGTEGGELFF. The chain employs TRBV5-1 and TRBJ2-2, with D perhaps TRBD1 (7 bases). The germline V and J ends were trimmed by 7 bases and 7 bases, with 17 bases remaining between them. Germline CDR1 reads SGHRS; CDR2 reads YFSETQ. This CDR3 has 14 amino acids.

This chain uses TRBV6-1 with TRBJ2-7; 8 bases fit TRBD2. This CDR3 comprises 15 residues. Per germline, CDR1 MNHNS and CDR2 SASEGT. Trimming removed 2 bases from V and 7 bases from J; junction bases left unmatched: 10. CDR3 loop: CASSEKVSPGGEQYV. The CDR3 nucleotides are TGTGCCAGCAGTGAAAAAGTCTCCCCGGGAGGGGAGCAGTACGTC.

The CDR3 spells CASSSPGTGVEKLFF. The CDR3 DNA reads as TGCGCCAGCAGCTCCCCCGGGACAGGGGTCGAAAAACTGTTTTTT. This chain uses TRBV5-1 with TRBJ1-4; 10 bases are a match to TRBD1. Germline V lookup: CDR1 SGHRS, CDR2 YFSETQ. The CDR3 totals 15 residues. Losses at the gene ends were 3 bases for V and 8 bases for J; bases not matched to a gene: 7.

V is TRBV27 and J is TRBJ1-5, with D perhaps TRBD1 (5 bases). The CDR3 consists of 14 residues. Germline values: CDR1 MNHEY, CDR2 SMNVEV (reference sequence). The ends were cut back, 0 bases at V and 3 bases at J, with 6 bases in the middle. CDR3 DNA: TGTGCCAGCAGTTTATCGACAGTCAATCAGCCCCAGCATTTT. It translates to CASSLSTVNQPQHF.

The chain joins TRBV28 to TRBJ2-7, with D maybe TRBD2 (5 bases). Germline CDR1 and CDR2: MDHEN and SYDVKM. The CDR3 covers 13 residues. Trimming left V 3 bases short and J 1 base short, with 7 bases between. CDR3 DNA sequence: TGTGCCAGCAGTTTCGGCGGGTCCTACGAGCAGTACGTC. Translated: CASSFGGSYEQYV.